This TCR beta chain was obtained from a study of CXCR3-negative and CXCR3-positive naive CD8 T cells. Across the study: The libraries together contributed about 135 million TRB reads, each supplying about 1.5 +/- 0.3 million.

This CDR3 contains 13 residues. Germline CDR1 is SEHNR and CDR2 is FQNEAQ (reference sequence). The libraries of TRB cDNA were prepared using 5' RACE with UMI labels. TCRdb reprocessed the 5' RACE reads and reports one entry per CDR3 protein, with no DNA. Its clone listing holds about 66,000 distinct CDR3 sequences. The J gene is TRBJ1-1, the V gene TRBV7-9. The origin of this receptor is a human donor in good health. Some clones in this sample may be carry-over from other donors' samples. Material: naive CXCR3- CD8+ T cells from blood. Subset: CD45RO-CCR7+CD27+CD95- naive CD8+ T cells lacking CXCR3 (TNR3-). CDR3 sequence reads: CASSPQLNTEAFF.